These 15 T cell receptor beta chains share one sample of origin, sequenced in a study of cytomegalovirus exposure and HLA in healthy donors. Libraries were prepared by immunoSEQ multiplex PCR; TCRdb keeps only in-frame clonotypes and omits some of them. In the table there are around 70,000 clones, 90% to 95% of which are singletons. Material: PBMCs. The source is a young man in good health and CMV-seronegative.

In DNA, the CDR3 is TGTGCCAGCTCGATAACAGGGTTGGACACTGAAGCTTTCTTT. Encoded protein: CASSITGLDTEAFF. This chain connects TRBV28 to TRBJ1-1; weak D call: TRBD1 (6 bases). Between the trimmed V and J ends, which lost 8 bases and 3 bases, there was a span of 16 bases. Germline CDR1 reads MDHEN; CDR2 reads SYDVKM. This CDR3 is 14 amino acids long.

The chain joins TRBV30 to TRBJ1-3, with 7 positions matching TRBD1. The CDR3 totals 13 residues. J lost 2 bases, V lost 6 bases, and 4 bases had no gene match. Germline-derived CDR1 and CDR2 are GTSNPN and SVGIG (reference sequence). CDR3 sequence: CACGQEAGNTIYF. The DNA of the CDR3 is TGTGCCTGTGGACAGGAGGCTGGAAACACCATATATTTT.

The rearrangement links TRBV5-4 to TRBJ1-2, with D unclear. The CDR3 spans 12 residues. Looked up from germline, CDR1 is SGHNT and CDR2 is YYREEE (reference sequence). V gave up 2 bases and J gave up 13 bases, with 15 bases separating them. CDR3: CASSFPEGGCTF. The CDR3 bases are TGTGCCAGCAGCTTCCCAGAGGGTGGGTGCACCTTC.

This chain links TRBV30 with TRBJ1-5; TRBD1 matches 10 bases. J was trimmed by 6 bases and V by 2 bases; bases with no gene match: 4. CDR1 is GTSNPN, CDR2 SVGIG, per germline (reference sequence). The CDR3 loop spans 14 amino acids. CDR3 sequence (DNA): TGTGCCTGGAGTCTGACAGGGGGCAGTCAGCCCCAGCATTTT. This translates into CAWSLTGGSQPQHF. The variable domain in full, with the rest retrieved from reference TRBV30 and TRBJ1-5, is SQTIHQWPATLVQPVGSPLSLECTVEGTSNPNLYWYRQAAGRGLQLLFYSVGIGQISSEVPQNLSASRPQDRQFILSSKKLLLSDSGFYLCAWSLTGGSQPQHFGDGTRLSIL.

This chain joins TRBV10-3 and TRBJ2-1; TRBD2 agrees at 15 bases. V lost 7 bases, J lost 1 base, and 8 bases stayed unmatched. The CDR3 loop spans 18 amino acids. Germline V gives CDR1 ENHRY, CDR2 SYGVKD. CDR3 DNA: TGTGCCATCACTGGGACTAGCGGGGGGCCAGGGTCCTACAATGAGCAGTTCTTC. Residues: CAITGTSGGPGSYNEQFF.

The gene calls are TRBV27 and TRBJ1-1; D not certain. V lost 8 bases and J lost 11, with 15 bases in between. This CDR3 spans 11 amino acids. CDR1 is MNHEY, CDR2 SMNVEV, per germline (reference sequence). In DNA form, the CDR3 reads TGTGCCAGCCGGAGCCCCTTTGGGGCTTTCTTT. Amino acids: CASRSPFGAFF.

The chain employs TRBV29-1 and TRBJ1-2; 8 positions match TRBD1. The V gene end was trimmed by 3 bases and the J gene end by 4 bases; junction bases not matched to a gene: 7. This CDR3 has 14 amino acids. CDR1 and CDR2 (germline): SQVTM, ANQGSEA. CDR3 nucleotide sequence: TGCAGCGTTGAGCACCCACAGGGGGGCTATGGCTACACCTTC. It translates to CSVEHPQGGYGYTF.

The chain has TRBV15 and TRBJ1-2; TRBD1 agrees at 9 bases. J was trimmed by 6 bases and V by 8 bases; bases with no gene match: 7. Looked up from germline, CDR1 is LNHNV and CDR2 is YYDKDF (reference sequence). This CDR3 is 13 amino acids long. The CDR3 here is CATVAWTGDGYTF. In nucleotides, the CDR3 is TGTGCCACCGTTGCTTGGACAGGGGATGGCTACACCTTC.

This clone has a handful of counts. V and J are TRBV7-2 and TRBJ2-7; D possibly corresponds to TRBD2 (5 bases). Deletions cut 2 bases from V and 2 bases from J, with 16 bases between. Germline assignment: CDR1 SGHTA and CDR2 FQGNSA. The CDR3 totals 16 residues. Written as DNA, the CDR3 is TGTGCCAGCAGCTTAAAGGTATCTAGCCAAACCTACGAGCAGTACTTC. Its translation: CASSLKVSSQTYEQYF.

V gene TRBV13 combines with J gene TRBJ1-2, with 7 bases matching TRBD1. The CDR3 sequence is 15 residues long. Germline CDR1 reads PRHDT; CDR2 reads FYEKMQ (reference sequence). V lost 5 bases, J lost 5 bases, and 11 bases stayed unmatched. The CDR3 region is CASSPDRALSYGYTF. CDR3 bases: TGTGCCAGCAGCCCTGACAGGGCTTTGAGTTATGGCTACACCTTC.

The rearrangement joins TRBV12-5 to TRBJ1-1; D might be TRBD1 (5 bases). Germline V gene data show CDR1 as LGHNT and CDR2 as FRNRAP. The CDR3 covers 18 residues. The V gene lost 3 bases and the J gene lost 5 bases, with 25 bases spanning the gap. In DNA, the CDR3 is TGTGCTAGTGGTTTCAGTCTCAGGGAGGAACTGCAGAAGACTGAAGCTTTCTTT. Its translation: CASGFSLREELQKTEAFF.

The gene calls are TRBV7-3 and TRBJ2-7; possible D gene TRBD2, 6 bases. Trimming pared 2 bases from V and 4 bases from J, leaving 15 bases between. CDR1 is SGHTA, CDR2 FQGTGA, per germline. The CDR3 is made up of 15 amino acids. Here the CDR3 DNA reads TGTGCCAGCAGCTTATCCGGGGGAACTCCTTACGAGCAGTACTTC. Its protein product is CASSLSGGTPYEQYF.

The J gene is TRBJ1-1, the V gene TRBV5-1; the D gene is possibly TRBD1 (5 bases). V was shortened by 8 bases and J by 0 bases, with 26 bases between the two germline ends. Germline-derived CDR1 and CDR2 are SGHRS and YFSETQ. CDR3 length equals 18 residues. The CDR3 DNA reads TGCGCCAGTTCGAGGATGGGGGGGTCCGCACCTATGAACACTGAAGCTTTCTTT. This translates into CASSRMGGSAPMNTEAFF.

The rearrangement links TRBV11-2 to TRBJ2-3; D gene uncertain. Between the trimmed V and J ends, which lost 4 bases and 1 base, there was a span of 6 bases. The CDR3 consists of 13 residues. CDR1 is SGHAT and CDR2 is FQNNGV in the germline V gene. The CDR3 is CASSSQGTDTQYF. In DNA form, the CDR3 reads TGTGCCAGCAGCTCCCAGGGCACAGATACGCAGTATTTT.

This chain joins TRBV27 and TRBJ1-4, with TRBD1 as a possible D gene (5 bases). V was trimmed by 2 bases and J by 5 bases, leaving 12 bases between them. This CDR3 has 15 amino acids. Germline V lookup: CDR1 MNHEY, CDR2 SMNVEV (reference sequence). CDR3 nucleotides: TGTGCCAGCAGTTTAGTAGCAGGGTTGAATGAAAAACTGTTTTTT. As protein: CASSLVAGLNEKLFF. Looking up the rest from reference TRBV27 and TRBJ1-4 gives the full variable domain: EAQVTQNPRYLITVTGKKLTVTCSQNMNHEYMSWYRQDPGLGLRQIYYSMNVEVTDKGDVPEGYKVSRKEKRNFPLILESPSPNQTSLYFCASSLVAGLNEKLFFGSGTQLSVL.